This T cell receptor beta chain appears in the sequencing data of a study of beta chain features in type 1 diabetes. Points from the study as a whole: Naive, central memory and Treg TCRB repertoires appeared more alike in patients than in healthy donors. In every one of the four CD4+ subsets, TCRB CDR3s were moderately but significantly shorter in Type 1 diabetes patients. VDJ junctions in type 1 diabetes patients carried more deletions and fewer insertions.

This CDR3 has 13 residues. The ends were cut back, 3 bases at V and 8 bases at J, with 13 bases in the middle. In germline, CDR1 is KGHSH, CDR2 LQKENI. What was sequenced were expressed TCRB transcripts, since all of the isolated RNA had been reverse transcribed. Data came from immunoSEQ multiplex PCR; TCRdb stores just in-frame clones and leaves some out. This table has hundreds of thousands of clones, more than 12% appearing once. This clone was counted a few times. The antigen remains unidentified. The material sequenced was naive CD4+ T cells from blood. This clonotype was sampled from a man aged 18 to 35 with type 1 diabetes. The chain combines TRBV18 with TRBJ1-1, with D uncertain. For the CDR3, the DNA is TGTGCCAGCTCACCTACGCCCCGGGAGGAAGCTTTCTTT. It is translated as CASSPTPREEAFF. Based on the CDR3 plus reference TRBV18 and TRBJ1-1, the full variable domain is NAGVMQNPRHLVRRRGQEARLRCSPMKGHSHVYWYRQLPEEGLKFMVYLQKENIIDESGMPKERFSAEFPKEGPSILRIQQVVRGDSAAYFCASSPTPREEAFFGQGTRLTVV.